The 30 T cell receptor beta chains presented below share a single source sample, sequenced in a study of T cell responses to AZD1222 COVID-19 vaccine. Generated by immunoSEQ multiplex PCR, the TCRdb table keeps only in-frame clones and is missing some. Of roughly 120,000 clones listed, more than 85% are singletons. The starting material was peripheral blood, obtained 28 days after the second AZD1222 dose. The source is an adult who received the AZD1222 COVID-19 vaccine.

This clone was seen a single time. CDR3: CARSSPARGGGYTF. In DNA, the CDR3 is TGTGCCAGAAGCTCCCCAGCCAGGGGAGGCGGCTACACCTTC. V gene TRBV5-3 combines with J gene TRBJ1-2; the D gene is possibly TRBD1 (6 bases). TRBV5-3 is flagged as an ORF with uncertain function. CDR3 length: 14 amino acids. V shed 3 bases and J shed 8 bases, with 17 bases lying between them.

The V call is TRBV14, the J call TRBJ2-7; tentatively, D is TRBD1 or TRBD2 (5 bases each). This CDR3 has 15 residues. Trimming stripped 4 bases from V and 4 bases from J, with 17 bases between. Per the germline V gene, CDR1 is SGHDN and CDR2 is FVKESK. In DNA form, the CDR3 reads TGTGCCAGCAGCCCGGGAAGGGGATTTGCGTACGAGCAGTACTTC. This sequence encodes CASSPGRGFAYEQYF.

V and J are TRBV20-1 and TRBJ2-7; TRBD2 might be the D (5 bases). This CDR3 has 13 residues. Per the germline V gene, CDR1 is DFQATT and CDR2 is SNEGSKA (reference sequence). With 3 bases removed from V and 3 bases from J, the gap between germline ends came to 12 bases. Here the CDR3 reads CSASSPGSYEQYF. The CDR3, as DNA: TGCAGTGCTAGTTCCCCGGGGAGCTACGAGCAGTACTTC.

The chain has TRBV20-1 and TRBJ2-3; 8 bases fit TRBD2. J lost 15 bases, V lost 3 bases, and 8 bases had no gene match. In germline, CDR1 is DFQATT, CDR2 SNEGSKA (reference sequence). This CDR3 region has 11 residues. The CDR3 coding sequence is TGCAGTGCTAGTATAAGCGGGAGTGCATATTTT. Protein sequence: CSASISGSAYF.

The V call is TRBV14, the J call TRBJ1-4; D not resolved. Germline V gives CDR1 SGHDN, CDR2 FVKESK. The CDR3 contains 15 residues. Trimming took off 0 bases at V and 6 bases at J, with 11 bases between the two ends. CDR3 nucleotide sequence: TGTGCCAGCAGCCAAGATGGCTCGAGTTATGAAAAACTGTTTTTT. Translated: CASSQDGSSYEKLFF. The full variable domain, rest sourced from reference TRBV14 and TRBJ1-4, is EAGVTQFPSHSVIEKGQTVTLRCDPISGHDNLYWYRRVMGKEIKFLLHFVKESKQDESGMPNNRFLAERTGGTYSTLKVQPAELEDSGVYFCASSQDGSSYEKLFFGSGTQLSVL.

In DNA form, the CDR3 reads TGTGCCAGCAGCGACAGGGGGATTTATGGCTACACCTTC. This encodes CASSDRGIYGYTF. The genes are TRBV28 and TRBJ1-2; 9 bases are a match to TRBD1. CDR3 length: 13 amino acids. Looked up from germline, CDR1 is MDHEN and CDR2 is SYDVKM. The trim removed 6 bases at V and 5 bases at J, leaving 4 bases unmatched.

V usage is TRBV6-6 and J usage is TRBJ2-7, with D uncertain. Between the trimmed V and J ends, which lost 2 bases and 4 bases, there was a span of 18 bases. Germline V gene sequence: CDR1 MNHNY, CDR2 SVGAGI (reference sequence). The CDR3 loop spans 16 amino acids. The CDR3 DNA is TGTGCCAGCAGTTACGGTTCGGGTGGGCAACCATACGAGCAGTACTTC. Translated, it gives CASSYGSGGQPYEQYF.

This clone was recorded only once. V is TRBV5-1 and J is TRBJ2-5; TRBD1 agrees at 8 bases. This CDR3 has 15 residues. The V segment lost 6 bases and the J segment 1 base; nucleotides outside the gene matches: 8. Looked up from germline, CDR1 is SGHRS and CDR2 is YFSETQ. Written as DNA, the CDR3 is TGCGCCAGCACCCCGACAGGGGAGATCCAAGAGACCCAGTACTTC. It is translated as CASTPTGEIQETQYF.

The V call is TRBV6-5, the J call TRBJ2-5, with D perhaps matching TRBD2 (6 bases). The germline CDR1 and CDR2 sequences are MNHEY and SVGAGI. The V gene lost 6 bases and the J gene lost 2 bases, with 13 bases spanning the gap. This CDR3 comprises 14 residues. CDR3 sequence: CASSPSGPQETQYF. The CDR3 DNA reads TGTGCCAGCAGCCCGAGCGGGCCTCAAGAGACCCAGTACTTC.

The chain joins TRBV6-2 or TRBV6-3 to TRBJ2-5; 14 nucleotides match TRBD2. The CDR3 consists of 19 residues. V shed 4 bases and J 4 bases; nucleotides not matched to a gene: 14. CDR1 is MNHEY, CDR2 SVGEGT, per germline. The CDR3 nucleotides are TGTGCCAGCAGTTCGAGAGGGACTAGCGGGAGTATGTGGGGAGAGACCCAGTACTTC. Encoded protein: CASSSRGTSGSMWGETQYF.

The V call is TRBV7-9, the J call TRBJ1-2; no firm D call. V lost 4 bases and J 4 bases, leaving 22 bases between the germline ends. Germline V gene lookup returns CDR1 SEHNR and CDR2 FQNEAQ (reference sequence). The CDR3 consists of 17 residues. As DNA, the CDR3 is TGTGCCAGCAGCTCCCAACGGGGAGGAAGTTGGGGCTATGGCTACACCTTC. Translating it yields CASSSQRGGSWGYGYTF. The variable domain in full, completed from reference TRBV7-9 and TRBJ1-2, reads DTGVSQNPRHKITKRGQNVTFRCDPISEHNRLYWYRQTLGQGPEFLTYFQNEAQLEKSRLLSDRFSAERPKGSFSTLEIQRTEQGDSAMYLCASSSQRGGSWGYGYTFGSGTRLTVV.

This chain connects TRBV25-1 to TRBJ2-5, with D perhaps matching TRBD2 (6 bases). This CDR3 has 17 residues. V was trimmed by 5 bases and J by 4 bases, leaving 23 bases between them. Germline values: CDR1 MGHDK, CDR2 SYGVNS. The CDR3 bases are TGTGCCAGCAGTCACCCGGGTGGGGGGTTATTAGTAGAGACCCAGTACTTC. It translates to CASSHPGGGLLVETQYF.

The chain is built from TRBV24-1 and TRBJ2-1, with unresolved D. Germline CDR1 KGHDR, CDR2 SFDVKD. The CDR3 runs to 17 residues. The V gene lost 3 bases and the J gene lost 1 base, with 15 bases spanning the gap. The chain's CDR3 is CATSDAAPWGSYNEQFF. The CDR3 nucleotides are TGTGCCACCAGTGATGCTGCGCCCTGGGGATCCTACAATGAGCAGTTCTTC.

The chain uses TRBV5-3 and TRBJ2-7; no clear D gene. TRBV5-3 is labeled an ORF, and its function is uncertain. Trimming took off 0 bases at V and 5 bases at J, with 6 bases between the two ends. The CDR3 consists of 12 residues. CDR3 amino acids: CARSLERDEQYF. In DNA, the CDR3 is TGTGCCAGAAGCTTGGAAAGAGACGAGCAGTACTTC.

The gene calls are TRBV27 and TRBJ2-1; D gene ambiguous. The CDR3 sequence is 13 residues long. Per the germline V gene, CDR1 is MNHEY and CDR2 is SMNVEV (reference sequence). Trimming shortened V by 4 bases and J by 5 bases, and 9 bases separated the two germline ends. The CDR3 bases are TGTGCCAGCAGTTCCCGCCTCCACAATGAGCAGTTCTTC. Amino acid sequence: CASSSRLHNEQFF.

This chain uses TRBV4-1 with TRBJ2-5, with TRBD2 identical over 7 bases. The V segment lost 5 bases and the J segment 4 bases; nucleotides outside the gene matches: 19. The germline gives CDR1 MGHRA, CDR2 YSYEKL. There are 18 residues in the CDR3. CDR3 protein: CASSYFQRGTEEVETQYF. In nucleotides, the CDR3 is TGCGCCAGCAGCTATTTCCAGCGGGGTACTGAAGAGGTAGAGACCCAGTACTTC.

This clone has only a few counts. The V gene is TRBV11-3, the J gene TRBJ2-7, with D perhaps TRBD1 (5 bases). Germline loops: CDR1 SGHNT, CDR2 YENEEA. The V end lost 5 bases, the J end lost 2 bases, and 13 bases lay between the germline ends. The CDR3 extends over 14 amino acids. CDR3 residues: CASSRPRVPYEQYF. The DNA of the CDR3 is TGTGCCAGCAGCCGCCCCAGGGTCCCCTACGAGCAGTACTTC.

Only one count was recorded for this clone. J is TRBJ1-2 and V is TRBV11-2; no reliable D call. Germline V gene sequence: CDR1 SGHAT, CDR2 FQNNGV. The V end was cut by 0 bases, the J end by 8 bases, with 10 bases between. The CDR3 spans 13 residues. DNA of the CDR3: TGTGCCAGCAGCTTAGACCCGGCTCGAGGCTACACCTTC. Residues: CASSLDPARGYTF.

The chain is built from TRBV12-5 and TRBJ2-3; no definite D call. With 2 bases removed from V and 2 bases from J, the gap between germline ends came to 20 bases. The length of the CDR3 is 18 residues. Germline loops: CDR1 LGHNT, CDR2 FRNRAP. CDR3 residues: CASGLTEDGEISTDTQYF. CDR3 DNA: TGTGCTAGTGGTTTGACAGAAGACGGAGAAATTTCCACAGATACGCAGTATTTT.

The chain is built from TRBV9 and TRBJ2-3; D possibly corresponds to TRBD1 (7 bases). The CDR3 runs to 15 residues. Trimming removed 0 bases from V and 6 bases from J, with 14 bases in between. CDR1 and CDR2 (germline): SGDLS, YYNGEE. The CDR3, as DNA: TGTGCCAGCAGCGTAGGAGGGGCAGGGGGGGATACGCAGTATTTT. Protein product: CASSVGGAGGDTQYF.

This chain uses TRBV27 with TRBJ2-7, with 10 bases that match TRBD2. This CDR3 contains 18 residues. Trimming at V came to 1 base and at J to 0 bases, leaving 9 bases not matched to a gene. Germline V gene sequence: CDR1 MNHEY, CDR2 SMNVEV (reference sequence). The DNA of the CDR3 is TGTGCCAGCAGTTTATTCGCTAGCGGGGGCCTTAGCTCCTACGAGCAGTACTTC. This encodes CASSLFASGGLSSYEQYF.

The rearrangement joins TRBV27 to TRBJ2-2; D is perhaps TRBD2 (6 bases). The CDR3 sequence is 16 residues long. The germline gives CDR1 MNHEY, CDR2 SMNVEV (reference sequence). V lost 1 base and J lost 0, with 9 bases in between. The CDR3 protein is CASSLLLAPNTGELFF. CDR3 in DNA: TGTGCCAGCAGTTTATTACTAGCTCCGAACACCGGGGAGCTGTTTTTT.

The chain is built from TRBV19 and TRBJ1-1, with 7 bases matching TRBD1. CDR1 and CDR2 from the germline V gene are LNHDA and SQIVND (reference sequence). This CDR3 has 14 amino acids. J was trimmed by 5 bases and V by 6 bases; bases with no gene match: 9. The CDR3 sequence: CASSPFTGETEAFF. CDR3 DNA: TGTGCCAGTAGCCCCTTCACAGGGGAGACTGAAGCTTTCTTT.

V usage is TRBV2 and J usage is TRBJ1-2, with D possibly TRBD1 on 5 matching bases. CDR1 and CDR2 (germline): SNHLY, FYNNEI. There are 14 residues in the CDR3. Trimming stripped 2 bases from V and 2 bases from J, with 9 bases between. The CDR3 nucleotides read TGTGCCAGCAGTGAACAGGGTCCAAACTATGGCTACACCTTC. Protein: CASSEQGPNYGYTF.

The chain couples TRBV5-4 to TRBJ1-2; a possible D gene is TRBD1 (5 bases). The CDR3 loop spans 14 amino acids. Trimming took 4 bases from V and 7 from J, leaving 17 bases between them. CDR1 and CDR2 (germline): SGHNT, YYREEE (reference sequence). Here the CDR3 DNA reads TGTGCCAGCAGCAGTGAAGGGGATGGACGTGGCTACACCTTC. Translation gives CASSSEGDGRGYTF.

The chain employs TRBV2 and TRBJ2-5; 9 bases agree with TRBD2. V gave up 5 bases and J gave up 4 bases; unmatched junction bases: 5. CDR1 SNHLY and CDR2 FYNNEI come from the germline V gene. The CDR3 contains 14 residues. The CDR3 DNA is TGTGCCAGCAGTCAATATAGCGGGGGAGAGACCCAGTACTTC. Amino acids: CASSQYSGGETQYF.

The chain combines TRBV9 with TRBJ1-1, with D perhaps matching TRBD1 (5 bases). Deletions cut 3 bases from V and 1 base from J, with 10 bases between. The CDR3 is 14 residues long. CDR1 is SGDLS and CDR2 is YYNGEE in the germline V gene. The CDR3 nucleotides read TGTGCCAGCAGCGCACAGGTTACGAACACTGAAGCTTTCTTT. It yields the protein CASSAQVTNTEAFF. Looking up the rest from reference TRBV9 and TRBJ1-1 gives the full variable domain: DSGVTQTPKHLITATGQRVTLRCSPRSGDLSVYWYQQSLDQGLQFLIQYYNGEERAKGNILERFSAQQFPDLHSELNLSSLELGDSALYFCASSAQVTNTEAFFGQGTRLTVV.

The DNA of the CDR3 is TGTGCCACCAGCAGAGATTTCGTTGGGAGTCGGCCTTCGGGGACACACGAGCAGTACTTC. It is translated as CATSRDFVGSRPSGTHEQYF. The rearrangement links TRBV15 to TRBJ2-7; tentatively, D is TRBD1 (6 bases). Deletions cut 0 bases from V and 5 bases from J, with 29 bases between. This CDR3 is built from 20 residues. Germline CDR1 LNHNV, CDR2 YYDKDF (reference sequence).

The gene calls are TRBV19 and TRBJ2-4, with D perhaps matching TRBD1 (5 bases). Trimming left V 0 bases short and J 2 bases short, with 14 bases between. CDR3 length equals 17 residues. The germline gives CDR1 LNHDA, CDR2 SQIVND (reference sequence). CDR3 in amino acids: CASSIDSSRGTKNIQYF. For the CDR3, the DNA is TGTGCCAGTAGTATAGATAGTTCTAGGGGTACCAAAAACATTCAGTACTTC.

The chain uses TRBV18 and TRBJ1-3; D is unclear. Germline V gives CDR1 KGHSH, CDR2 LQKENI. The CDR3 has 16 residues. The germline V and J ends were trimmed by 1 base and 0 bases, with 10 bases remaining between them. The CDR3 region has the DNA TGTGCCAGCTCACCACAGGGCAGCACCTCTGGAAACACCATATATTTT. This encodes CASSPQGSTSGNTIYF. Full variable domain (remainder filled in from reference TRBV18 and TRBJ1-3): NAGVMQNPRHLVRRRGQEARLRCSPMKGHSHVYWYRQLPEEGLKFMVYLQKENIIDESGMPKERFSAEFPKEGPSILRIQQVVRGDSAAYFCASSPQGSTSGNTIYFGEGSWLTVV.